These T cell receptor beta chains were read from a single sample in a study of OX40 agonist ivuxolimab in advanced cancers. Sequenced by immunoSEQ multiplex PCR; TCRdb stores in-frame clones only, minus some. The sample contains some 50,000 clones, 80% to 90% of which appear only once. The specimen comprised CD4+ or CD8+ T cells sorted from blood, sampled in a trial of the OX40 agonist ivuxolimab. The receptors were sampled from an adult with an advanced solid tumor such as melanoma, head and neck, liver or kidney cancer. The CDR3 runs from the conserved cysteine through the conserved F or W. A D gene is named only where the DNA matches it firmly. Clone size is stated in some rows and not others, as once, few, many or a class when expanded.

abundance,v_gene,j_gene,d_gene,CDR3nt,CDR3aa
.,TRBV11-3,TRBJ2-7,.,TGTGCCAGCAGCATGAACCGGGGGTCCGGGGAGCAGTACTTC,CASSMNRGSGEQYF
.,TRBV29-1,TRBJ2-1,.,TGCAGCGTTGGGGGGGGGCCTAGCAATGAGCAGTTCTTC,CSVGGGPSNEQFF
once,TRBV15,TRBJ2-5,.,TGTGCCACCAGCAGAGGGGTAGGCCACCAAGAGACCCAGTACTTC,CATSRGVGHQETQYF
few,TRBV18,TRBJ1-6,.,TGTGCCAGCTCACGGGCAGCGCTTAATTCACCCCTCCACTTT,CASSRAALNSPLHF
.,TRBV11-2,TRBJ2-1,.,TGTGCCAGCAGCGTCACCCGACTCTACAATGAGCAGTTCTTC,CASSVTRLYNEQFF
.,TRBV19,TRBJ1-5,.,TGTGCCAGTAGTAGGGACCGAGGCAATCAGCCCCAGCATTTT,CASSRDRGNQPQHF
.,TRBV9,TRBJ1-1,.,TGTGCCAGCAGCCGGGGGGGTGAAGCTTTCTTT,CASSRGGEAFF
.,TRBV4-3,TRBJ1-2,.,TGCGCCAGCAGCCAGGCCGGCGAGGGGAGTGGCTACACCTTC,CASSQAGEGSGYTF
.,TRBV9,TRBJ2-5,.,TGTGCCAGCAGCGTAGACGCCGGTAACAGGGTAGAGACCCAGTACTTC,CASSVDAGNRVETQYF
.,TRBV11-3,TRBJ2-7,.,TGTGCCAGCAGCTTATTGGGGGACCCGGCCTACGAGCAGTACTTC,CASSLLGDPAYEQYF
once,TRBV6-5,TRBJ2-7,.,TGTGCCAGCAGCTGGGACCGAGACTCCTACGAGCAGTACTTC,CASSWDRDSYEQYF
.,TRBV2,TRBJ1-6,.,TGTGCCAGCATAGGGGGATGGGTAAATTCACCCCTCCACTTT,CASIGGWVNSPLHF
.,TRBV2,TRBJ2-5,TRBD2,TGTGCCAGCCACGCGTCGGCAGGGCTAGCGGGAGGGCAAGAGACCCAGTACTTC,CASHASAGLAGGQETQYF
once,TRBV6-1,TRBJ2-7,TRBD1,TGTGCCAGCAGTGACCGGACAGGGTACGAGCAGTACTTC,CASSDRTGYEQYF
.,TRBV30,TRBJ2-1,.,TGTGCCTGGAGTGTACGGGGCAATGAGCAGTTCTTC,CAWSVRGNEQFF
.,TRBV7-2,TRBJ2-3,.,TGTGCCAGCAGCCCCACCTCCCAGGGCATAACAGATACGCAGTATTTT,CASSPTSQGITDTQYF
.,TRBV18,TRBJ1-4,.,TGTGCCAGCTCATACTACAGTGGGACGAGGTCAAAACTGTTTTTT,CASSYYSGTRSKLFF